This TCR beta chain is drawn from a study of blood T cell repertoires in COVID-19. Study background: Whether acute or convalescent, the COVID-19 samples came from the United States, Italy and Spain.

Data came from immunoSEQ multiplex PCR; TCRdb stores just in-frame clones and leaves some out. The table shows roughly 40,000 clones, with 70% to 90% occurring only once. Deletions cut 5 bases from V and 7 bases from J, with 18 bases between. From germline, CDR1 is GTSNPN and CDR2 SVGIG (reference sequence). The CDR3 loop spans 14 amino acids. The TCR was taken from a woman aged 80 or older with acute or convalescent COVID-19. The chain is built from TRBV30 and TRBJ2-1; a possible D gene is TRBD2 (6 bases). Sample: peripheral blood. The CDR3 DNA follows: TGTGCCTGGGGTAGTTTTCGGGAGTGGAATGAGCAGTTCTTC. Protein sequence: CAWGSFREWNEQFF.